A selection of T cell receptor beta chains follows, all from one sample in a study of beta chain features in type 1 diabetes. Libraries were prepared by immunoSEQ multiplex PCR; TCRdb keeps only in-frame clonotypes and omits some of them. The sample has some 350,000 clones, approximately 13% seen once. Source material: naive CD4+ T cells from blood. The source of these receptors is a woman younger than 35 with type 1 diabetes. CDR3s include the opening cysteine and the closing phenylalanine or tryptophan. The D gene is left open where the match is weak. The listing skips clone size in some rows; elsewhere it reads once, few, many or a size class.

V gene	D gene	J gene	clone size	CDR3 protein	CDR3 DNA
TRBV30	-	TRBJ2-3	few	CAWSVSSTPSAFTDTQYF	TGTGCCTGGAGTGTTAGCTCGACTCCTTCAGCTTTCACAGATACGCAGTATTTT
TRBV30	TRBD1	TRBJ1-1	-	CAWSSAGTVNTEAFF	TGTGCCTGGAGTAGCGCCGGGACAGTAAACACTGAAGCTTTCTTT
TRBV19	-	TRBJ2-3	few	CASSTLHSTDTQYF	TGTGCCAGTAGTACTTTACATAGCACAGATACGCAGTATTTT
TRBV29-1	-	TRBJ1-2	-	CSVDQNRETDYGYTF	TGCAGCGTTGACCAGAACAGGGAGACGGACTATGGCTACACCTTC
TRBV7-9	TRBD1	TRBJ2-2	few	CASSAGTGPRGELFF	TGTGCCAGCAGCGCCGGGACAGGGCCCCGGGGGGAGCTGTTTTTT
TRBV18	-	TRBJ2-1	-	CASSPRTLGEQFF	TGTGCCAGCTCACCCCGGACTCTCGGGGAGCAGTTCTTC
TRBV5-1	TRBD2	TRBJ2-1	-	CASKETSGSQGSYNEQFF	TGCGCCAGTAAGGAGACTAGCGGGAGTCAGGGCTCCTACAATGAGCAGTTCTTC
TRBV4-2	TRBD2	TRBJ2-7	few	CASSQAETSGNTYEQYF	TGTGCCAGCAGCCAAGCGGAGACTAGCGGGAACACCTACGAGCAGTACTTC
TRBV4-3	-	TRBJ1-5	many	CASSQDWSGINQPQHF	TGCGCCAGCAGCCAAGACTGGTCAGGGATCAATCAGCCCCAGCATTTT
TRBV2	TRBD1	TRBJ2-7	few	CASGGRQGPGNEQYF	TGTGCCAGCGGCGGTCGACAGGGACCTGGCAACGAGCAGTACTTC
TRBV5-1	TRBD1	TRBJ2-1	-	CASSLGDRSYNEQFF	TGCGCCAGCAGCTTGGGGGACAGATCCTACAATGAGCAGTTCTTC
TRBV5-1	TRBD2	TRBJ2-5	-	CASSSTGTSQETQYF	TGCGCCAGCAGCTCCACCGGGACTAGCCAAGAGACCCAGTACTTC
TRBV5-4	-	TRBJ2-7	few	CASSSYSGSSYEQYF	TGTGCCAGCAGCTCCTACTCCGGGAGTAGCTACGAGCAGTACTTC
TRBV6-5	-	TRBJ1-5	few	CASREGEGSNQPQHF	TGTGCCAGCAGGGAGGGCGAGGGGAGCAATCAGCCCCAGCATTTT
TRBV19	TRBD2	TRBJ2-3	-	CASSIRTSGTDTQYF	TGTGCCAGTAGTATCCGGACTAGCGGCACAGATACGCAGTATTTT
TRBV19	-	TRBJ2-7	few	CASSIESRVYEQYF	TGTGCCAGTAGTATCGAAAGCCGAGTCTACGAGCAGTACTTC
TRBV28	-	TRBJ1-1	few	CASSLAGENTEAFF	TGTGCCAGCAGTTTAGCAGGGGAGAACACTGAAGCTTTCTTT
TRBV21-1	-	TRBJ1-5	few	CASSNRVPGNQPQHF	TGTGCCAGCAGCAACCGGGTGCCAGGGAATCAGCCCCAGCATTTT
TRBV4-1	-	TRBJ2-1	-	CASSGLETIAAEQFF	TGCGCCAGCAGCGGGCTAGAGACCATAGCGGCCGAGCAGTTCTTC
TRBV5-1	TRBD1	TRBJ2-7	few	CARPRTGTSSYEQYF	TGCGCCAGACCCAGGACAGGGACTTCCTCCTACGAGCAGTACTTC
TRBV5-1	-	TRBJ2-2	few	CASSLGGDLTGELFF	TGCGCCAGCAGCTTAGGAGGGGACCTCACCGGGGAGCTGTTTTTT
TRBV7-2	TRBD1	TRBJ2-7	-	CASSLFGQEKYF	TGTGCCAGCAGCTTATTTGGACAGGAGAAGTACTTC
TRBV11-3	TRBD1	TRBJ2-5	-	CASSNWTGLETQYF	TGTGCCAGCAGCAACTGGACAGGGTTGGAGACCCAGTACTTC
TRBV9	-	TRBJ2-6	-	CASSVLSGANVLTF	TGTGCCAGCAGCGTTCTATCTGGGGCCAACGTCCTGACTTTC
TRBV11-2	-	TRBJ2-2	-	CASIDGDRGNTGELFF	TGTGCCAGCATCGACGGTGATCGGGGTAACACCGGGGAGCTGTTTTTT
TRBV27	-	TRBJ2-7	-	CASSLFLNPDTPYEQYF	TGTGCCAGCAGTTTATTCCTCAATCCGGACACCCCCTACGAGCAGTACTTC
TRBV6-6	-	TRBJ2-1	few	CASSSTVEQFF	TGTGCCAGCAGTTCGACAGTGGAGCAGTTCTTC
TRBV4-3	-	TRBJ2-3	-	CASSQGDRGADTQYF	TGCGCCAGCAGCCAAGGGGATAGGGGTGCAGATACGCAGTATTTT
TRBV6-5	-	TRBJ2-7	-	CASSSVARSGRYEQYF	TGTGCCAGCAGTTCTGTAGCGAGGAGCGGCCGGTACGAGCAGTACTTC
TRBV4-1	-	TRBJ1-3	-	CASSQDREITGNTIYF	TGCGCCAGCAGCCAAGATCGGGAGATAACTGGAAACACCATATATTTT
TRBV5-1	-	TRBJ1-1	few	CASSFPKDRWNTEAFF	TGCGCCAGCAGCTTTCCAAAAGACAGGTGGAACACTGAAGCTTTCTTT
TRBV15	TRBD2	TRBJ2-1	-	CATSRGTSGSYEQFF	TGTGCCACCAGCAGAGGGACTAGCGGGAGCTATGAGCAGTTCTTC
TRBV2	-	TRBJ2-5	-	CASTGEGSSQYF	TGTGCCAGCACAGGGGAGGGGTCCTCCCAGTACTTC
TRBV5-1	-	TRBJ1-4	-	CASSLRDSNEKLFF	TGCGCCAGCAGCTTGAGGGACTCGAATGAAAAACTGTTTTTT
TRBV7-2	-	TRBJ2-1	-	CASSPNHNEQFF	TGTGCCAGCAGCCCTAACCACAATGAGCAGTTCTTC
TRBV7-2	TRBD2	TRBJ2-1	few	CASSLEVLAGSYNEQFF	TGTGCCAGCAGCTTAGAGGTCCTAGCGGGTTCCTACAATGAGCAGTTCTTC
TRBV7-3	-	TRBJ1-1	few	CASSLSFRYTEAFF	TGTGCCAGCAGCTTAAGTTTTCGTTACACTGAAGCTTTCTTT
TRBV29-1	TRBD1	TRBJ1-1	-	CSVLTGPNTEAFF	TGCAGCGTGCTGACAGGGCCCAACACTGAAGCTTTCTTT
TRBV6-1	-	TRBJ2-2	-	CASSEQGWTGELFF	TGTGCCAGCAGTGAACAGGGTTGGACCGGGGAGCTGTTTTTT
TRBV4-3	-	TRBJ1-4	-	CASRRVYNEKLFF	TGCGCCAGCAGGCGCGTTTACAATGAAAAACTGTTTTTT
TRBV7-2	-	TRBJ1-1	-	CASTVGPSTEAFF	TGTGCCAGCACCGTCGGTCCCTCCACTGAAGCTTTCTTT